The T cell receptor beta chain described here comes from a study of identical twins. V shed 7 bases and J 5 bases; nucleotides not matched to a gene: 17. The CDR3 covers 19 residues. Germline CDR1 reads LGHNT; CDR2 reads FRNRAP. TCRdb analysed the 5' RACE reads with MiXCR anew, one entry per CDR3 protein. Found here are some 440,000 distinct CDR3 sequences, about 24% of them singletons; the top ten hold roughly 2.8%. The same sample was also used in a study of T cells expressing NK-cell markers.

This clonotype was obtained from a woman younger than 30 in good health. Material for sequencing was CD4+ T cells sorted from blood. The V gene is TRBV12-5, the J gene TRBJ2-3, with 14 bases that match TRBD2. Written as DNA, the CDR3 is TGTGCTAGTGCTATTGGGGGGGGACTAGCGGGAGAACGAAGAGATACGCAGTATTTT. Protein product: CASAIGGGLAGERRDTQYF.